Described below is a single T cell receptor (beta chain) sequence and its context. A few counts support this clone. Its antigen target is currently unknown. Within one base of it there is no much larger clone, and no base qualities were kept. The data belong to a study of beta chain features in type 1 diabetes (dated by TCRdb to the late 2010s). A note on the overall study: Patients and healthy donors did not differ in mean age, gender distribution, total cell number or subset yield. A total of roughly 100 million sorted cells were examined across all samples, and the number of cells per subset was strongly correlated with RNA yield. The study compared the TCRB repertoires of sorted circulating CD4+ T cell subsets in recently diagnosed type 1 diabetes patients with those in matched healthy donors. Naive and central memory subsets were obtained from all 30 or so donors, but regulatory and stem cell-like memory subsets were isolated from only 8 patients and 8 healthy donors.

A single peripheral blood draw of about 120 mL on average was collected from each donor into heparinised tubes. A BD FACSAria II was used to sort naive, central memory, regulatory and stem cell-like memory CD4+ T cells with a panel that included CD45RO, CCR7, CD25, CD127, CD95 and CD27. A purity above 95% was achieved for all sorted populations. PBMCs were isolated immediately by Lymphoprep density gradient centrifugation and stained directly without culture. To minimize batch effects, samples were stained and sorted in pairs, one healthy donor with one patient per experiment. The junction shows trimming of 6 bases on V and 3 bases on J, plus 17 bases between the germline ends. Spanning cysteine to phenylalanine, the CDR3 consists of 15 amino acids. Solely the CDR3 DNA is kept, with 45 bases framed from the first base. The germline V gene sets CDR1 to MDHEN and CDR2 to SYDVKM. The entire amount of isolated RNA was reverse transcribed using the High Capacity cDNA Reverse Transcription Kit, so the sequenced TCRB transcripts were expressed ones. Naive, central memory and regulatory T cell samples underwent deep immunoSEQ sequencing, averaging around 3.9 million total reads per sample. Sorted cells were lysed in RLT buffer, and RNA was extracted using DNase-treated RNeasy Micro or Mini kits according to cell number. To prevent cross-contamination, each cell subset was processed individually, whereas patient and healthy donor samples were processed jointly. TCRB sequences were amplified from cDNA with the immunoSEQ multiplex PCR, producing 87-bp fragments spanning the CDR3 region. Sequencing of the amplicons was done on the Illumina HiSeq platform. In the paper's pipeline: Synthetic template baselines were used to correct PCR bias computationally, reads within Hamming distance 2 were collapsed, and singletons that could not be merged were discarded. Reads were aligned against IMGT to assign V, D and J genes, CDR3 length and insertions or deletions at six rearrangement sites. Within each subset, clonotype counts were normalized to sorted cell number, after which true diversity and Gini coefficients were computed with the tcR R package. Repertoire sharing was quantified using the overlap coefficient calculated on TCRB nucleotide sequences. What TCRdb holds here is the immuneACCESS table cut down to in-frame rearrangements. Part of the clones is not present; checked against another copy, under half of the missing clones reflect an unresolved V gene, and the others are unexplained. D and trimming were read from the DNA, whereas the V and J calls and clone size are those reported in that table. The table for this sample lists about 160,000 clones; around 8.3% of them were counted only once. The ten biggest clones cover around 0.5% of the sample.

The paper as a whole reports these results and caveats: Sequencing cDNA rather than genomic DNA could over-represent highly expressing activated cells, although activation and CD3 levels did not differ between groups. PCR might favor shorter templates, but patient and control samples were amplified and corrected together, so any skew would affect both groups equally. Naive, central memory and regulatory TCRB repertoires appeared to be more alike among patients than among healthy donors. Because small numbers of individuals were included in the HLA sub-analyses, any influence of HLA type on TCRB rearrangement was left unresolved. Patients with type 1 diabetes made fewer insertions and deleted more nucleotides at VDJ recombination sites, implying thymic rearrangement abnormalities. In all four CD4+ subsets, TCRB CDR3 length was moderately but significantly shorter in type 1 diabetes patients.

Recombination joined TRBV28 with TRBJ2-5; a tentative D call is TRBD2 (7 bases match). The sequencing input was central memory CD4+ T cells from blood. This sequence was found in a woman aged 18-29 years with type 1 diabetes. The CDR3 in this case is CASRLGGGFEETQYF. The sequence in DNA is TGTGCCAGCAGACTAGGGGGAGGGTTTGAAGAGACCCAGTACTTC.